Described below is a single T cell receptor beta chain sequence and its context. This specimen comes from a study of T cell changes during pregnancy in multiple sclerosis. The CDR3 extends over 13 amino acids. Germline-derived CDR1 and CDR2 are KGHSH and LQKENI. Trimming shortened V by 8 bases and J by 3 bases, and 13 bases separated the two germline ends. The table came from immunoSEQ multiplex PCR; TCRdb's copy has only in-frame clones and leaves some out. Of about 35,000 clones detected, around 93% appear once; the ten largest clones hold approximately 0.38%. This chain connects TRBV18 to TRBJ1-1; D call uncertain. The specimen was CD4+ T cells from peripheral blood mononuclear cells, collected in the first trimester of pregnancy. This clonotype originated in a female donor with multiple sclerosis, enrolled in a pregnancy study. CDR3 protein: CASRTYYYTEAFF. The CDR3 coding sequence is TGTGCCAGCCGTACGTATTACTACACTGAAGCTTTCTTT.